This T cell receptor beta chain was sequenced for a study of blood T cell repertoires in COVID-19. Study information: Spain, Italy and the United States supplied samples that represented acute and convalescent COVID-19. Sample material is recorded as cDNA or gDNA derived from T cells, B-cell-depleted T cells, or PBMCs.

The CDR3 loop spans 13 amino acids. Germline assignment: CDR1 SGHRS and CDR2 YFSETQ. V lost 3 bases, J lost 4 bases, and 1 base stayed unmatched. Per the original methods: Estimation of nucleated cell counts was performed using reference gene primer amplification. The data were produced by immunoSEQ multiplex PCR, yet TCRdb's version contains in-frame clones alone and is incomplete. V and J calls and clone size are copied from that table; D and trimming were computed from the DNA. The repertoire holds 130,000 to 150,000 clones, with more than 60% as singletons. The sample taken for sequencing was peripheral blood. This clonotype was obtained from a woman aged 55 to 70 with acute or convalescent COVID-19. The V gene is TRBV5-1, the J gene TRBJ2-5, with TRBD1 identical over 9 bases. CDR3 in amino acids: CASSWDRAETQYF. CDR3 sequence (DNA): TGCGCCAGCAGCTGGGACAGGGCAGAGACCCAGTACTTC.